This T cell receptor beta chain was recorded in a study of T-cell memory formation after mild COVID-19. General study points: Clones shrinking between day 15 and 85 showed a balanced CD4/CD8 split, and those that grew later tilted toward CD4+. Several responding clones turned up in pre-infection memory, indicating that cross-reactive memory may have taken part. CD8+ contracting clones occupied EMRA, while CD4+ ones occupied mainly CM and EM. SARS-CoV-2 specificity of second-wave clones peaking day 37 was unconfirmed.

TCRdb fed the 5' RACE reads into MiXCR, producing one record per CDR3 protein. The sample shows 280,000 or so distinct CDR3 sequences, over 7% of them seen only once. V gave up 6 bases and J gave up 4 bases, with 16 bases separating them. The CDR3 is made up of 14 amino acids. The germline V gene encodes CDR1 DFQATT and CDR2 SNEGSKA (reference sequence). Note on this clonotype: Its cognate antigen is unknown.

The chain links TRBV20-1 to TRBJ2-1, with D possibly matching TRBD2 (5 bases). The sequence came from a man younger than 35 who had mild COVID-19 (a few samples of this study predate the infection). Cell type and time point are not known. Material: PBMCs or a T cell subset sorted from them (not recorded which). The CDR3 is CSADAKGGYNEQFF. In nucleotides, the CDR3 is TGCAGTGCCGACGCGAAGGGCGGGTACAATGAGCAGTTCTTC.